Given below is one T cell receptor beta chain in context. The sample is drawn from a study of B cell selection in AIRE deficiency. The regulatory T cell sort gate was CD4+CD25hiCD127low/negative. Clones were read by immunoSEQ multiplex PCR, and TCRdb kept only the in-frame ones, dropping some. The sample lists roughly 18,000 clones; approximately 94% were seen once. This receptor was obtained from a human donor in good health. The specimen sequenced was CD4+CD25+ Tregs sorted from PBMCs.

The CDR3 DNA follows: TGTGCCTGGGGGAGATGGGTTAGCGGGTATAACGAGCAGTACTTC. Protein sequence: CAWGRWVSGYNEQYF. This chain joins TRBV30 and TRBJ2-7; 7 bases map to TRBD2. This CDR3 is built from 15 residues. After removal of 5 bases from V and 5 bases from J, the junction contained 15 bases not matched to a gene. Germline CDR1 is GTSNPN and CDR2 is SVGIG (reference sequence).